The entry below describes one TCR beta chain. Antigen specificity is unknown. Clones were read by immunoSEQ multiplex PCR, and TCRdb kept only the in-frame ones, dropping some. The sample has some 150,000 clones; about 83% are singletons. The data stem from a study of cytomegalovirus exposure and HLA in healthy donors. About the research overall: The roughly 700 first-cohort repertoires shared a platform with the 130 or so validation repertoires, as reported in a later analysis.

General study points: Cytomegalovirus-associated status was assigned to approximately 160 TCR beta chains. Clusters of TCRs from the first cohort tended to co-occur in the 120 or so validation repertoires (as a later analysis found). Both high specificity and high sensitivity reportedly marked the classifier's diagnosis of cytomegalovirus status.

The CDR3 loop spans 12 amino acids. The germline V gene has CDR1 MNHNY and CDR2 SVGAGI (reference sequence). Trimming took off 5 bases at V and 7 bases at J, with 9 bases between the two ends. The sequence came from a woman aged 25 to 39 in good health and CMV-seronegative. The sample consisted of PBMCs. The V and J genes are TRBV6-6 and TRBJ2-1, with D maybe TRBD1 (6 bases). The DNA for the CDR3 is TGTGCCAGCAGTCAACAGGGAAATGAGCAGTTCTTC. Translation gives CASSQQGNEQFF.